This T cell receptor beta chain was sequenced for a study of T cell changes during pregnancy in multiple sclerosis. Data came from immunoSEQ multiplex PCR; TCRdb stores just in-frame clones and leaves some out. The sample includes 35,000 to 55,000 clones, roughly 90% of them seen just once. This clone came up a few times. Sequenced material: CD4+ T cells from peripheral blood mononuclear cells, taken before pregnancy. The TCR was taken from a female donor with multiple sclerosis, enrolled in a pregnancy study.

In DNA, the CDR3 is TGTGCCAGCAGTTATAACAGGGCCGGGGAGCTGTTTTTT. Protein: CASSYNRAGELFF. The chain employs TRBV7-2 and TRBJ2-2; maybe TRBD1 (6 bases). Germline-derived CDR1 and CDR2 are SGHTA and FQGNSA. The V end lost 6 bases, the J end lost 6 bases, and 11 bases lay between the germline ends. The CDR3 sequence is 13 residues long.